This T cell receptor (beta chain) was identified during a study of T-cell reconstitution after alpha-beta-depleted transplantation in children. This clonotype was detected only a few times. Preparation of the TCRbeta library was carried out with unique molecular identifiers. From the PCR reads, TCRdb called clonotypes with MiXCR, one entry per CDR3 protein. In the table there are around 600,000 distinct CDR3 sequences, roughly 23% of which are singletons. This receptor was identified in a boy younger than two who had a stem cell transplant for acute myeloid leukemia, so the T cells may come from the graft donor. The sequencing here drew on PBMCs, mostly from graft donor cells, taken 360 days after TCRalphabeta/CD19-depleted stem cell transplant.

CDR3 DNA sequence: TGTGCCAGCAGCCAAGGTGGGGGGCGCCGGAACACTGAAGCTTTCTTT. Translation gives CASSQGGGRRNTEAFF. The chain recombines TRBV28 with TRBJ1-1, with a possible D match to TRBD1 (6 bases). The V and J ends lost 6 bases and 1 base respectively, with 18 bases between them. CDR3 length: 16 residues. Per germline, CDR1 MDHEN and CDR2 SYDVKM.